The 32 T cell receptor beta chains listed next were all sequenced from one sample in a study of OX40 agonist ivuxolimab in advanced cancers. Using immunoSEQ multiplex PCR, the repertoire was profiled, and TCRdb retains in-frame clones only, with some absent. This sample has 75,000 to 95,000 clones, with roughly 85% found just once. The sequenced sample was CD4+ or CD8+ T cells sorted from blood, obtained in a trial of the OX40 agonist ivuxolimab. All receptors come from an adult with an advanced solid tumor such as melanoma, head and neck, liver or kidney cancer.

The rearrangement links TRBV7-9 to TRBJ1-1; no definite D call. This CDR3 spans 14 amino acids. Trimming pared 1 base from V and 0 bases from J, leaving 6 bases between. CDR1 is SEHNR, CDR2 FQNEAQ, per germline (reference sequence). CDR3 sequence (DNA): TGTGCCAGCAGCTTAGGGCTGATGAACACTGAAGCTTTCTTT. Its translation is CASSLGLMNTEAFF.

The chain employs TRBV6-6 and TRBJ1-6; D gene uncertain. V lost 5 bases to trimming and J lost 8 bases, with 13 bases between them. The CDR3 is 14 residues long. Germline CDR1 MNHNY, CDR2 SVGAGI (reference sequence). The CDR3 bases are TGTGCCAGCAGTACAGAGGGTATCGATTCACCCCTCCACTTT. This sequence encodes CASSTEGIDSPLHF.

The chain recombines TRBV7-2 with TRBJ1-1, with D uncertain. This CDR3 contains 14 residues. V shed 3 bases and J shed 0 bases, with 8 bases lying between them. CDR1 and CDR2 from the germline V gene are SGHTA and FQGNSA. The DNA for the CDR3 is TGTGCCAGCAGCTTTAAGTTCATGAACACTGAAGCTTTCTTT. It encodes CASSFKFMNTEAFF.

The count of this clone is one. This chain connects TRBV19 to TRBJ1-6; no definite D call. Germline-derived CDR1 and CDR2 are LNHDA and SQIVND (reference sequence). Trimming shortened V by 3 bases and J by 10 bases, and 13 bases separated the two germline ends. This CDR3 is built from 14 residues. CDR3 sequence (DNA): TGTGCCAGTAGTATCCTTACTTCGAGCTCACCCCTCCACTTT. Translation gives CASSILTSSSPLHF.

The chain links TRBV5-5 to TRBJ1-3; no clear D gene. Trimming pared 0 bases from V and 0 bases from J, leaving 16 bases between. Germline CDR1 SGHKS, CDR2 YYEKEE (reference sequence). This CDR3 contains 18 residues. The CDR3 protein is CASSLVFAVESSGNTIYF. Written as DNA, the CDR3 is TGTGCCAGCAGCTTGGTATTCGCCGTCGAAAGCTCTGGAAACACCATATATTTT.

This clone was seen a single time. The gene calls are TRBV6-5 and TRBJ2-7; possibly TRBD1 or TRBD2 for D (5 bases each). The CDR3 totals 15 residues. Looked up from germline, CDR1 is MNHEY and CDR2 is SVGAGI. V was cut by 5 bases and J by 2 bases, with 16 bases left in between. The chain's CDR3 is CASSPLWDATYEQYF. CDR3 nucleotides: TGTGCCAGCAGTCCCCTTTGGGACGCCACCTACGAGCAGTACTTC.

The chain couples TRBV5-1 to TRBJ2-3; D is uncertain. Trimming took 3 bases from V and 0 from J, leaving 8 bases between them. Germline V gives CDR1 SGHRS, CDR2 YFSETQ. This CDR3 spans 14 amino acids. CDR3 amino acids: CASSSQPSTDTQYF. The CDR3 DNA reads TGCGCCAGCAGCTCACAACCTAGCACAGATACGCAGTATTTT.

This chain joins TRBV28 and TRBJ2-7; D gene uncertain. The germline V and J ends were trimmed by 5 bases and 9 bases, with 14 bases remaining between them. The CDR3 loop spans 12 amino acids. Germline loops: CDR1 MDHEN, CDR2 SYDVKM. CDR3 loop: CASSVLERGQYF. In DNA form, the CDR3 reads TGTGCCAGCAGTGTCCTTGAGCGCGGGCAGTACTTC.

The chain uses TRBV6-5 and TRBJ1-2; D is uncertain. The CDR3 runs to 14 residues. Germline V gene data show CDR1 as MNHEY and CDR2 as SVGAGI. Trimming pared 6 bases from V and 0 bases from J, leaving 11 bases between. CDR3 region: CASSEDVTNYGYTF. The DNA of the CDR3 is TGTGCCAGCAGCGAGGACGTAACTAACTATGGCTACACCTTC.

This clone was observed once. The chain recombines TRBV4-3 with TRBJ2-6, with D maybe TRBD1 (6 bases). CDR3 length: 15 amino acids. Trimming removed 3 bases at V and 1 base at J, with 7 bases between. The germline V gene has CDR1 LGHNA and CDR2 YSLEER. This CDR3 reads CASSQRGSGANVLTF. The DNA for the CDR3 is TGCGCCAGCAGCCAGAGGGGGTCTGGGGCCAACGTCCTGACTTTC.

This chain joins TRBV9 and TRBJ2-5; the D gene is possibly TRBD1 (6 bases). This CDR3 has 15 amino acids. The germline CDR1 and CDR2 sequences are SGDLS and YYNGEE. The V end was cut by 0 bases, the J end by 5 bases, with 14 bases between. The DNA for the CDR3 is TGTGCCAGCAGCGTAGAAACAGGGCTAGTGGAGACCCAGTACTTC. It is translated as CASSVETGLVETQYF.

The chain combines TRBV5-4 with TRBJ1-1; tentatively, D is TRBD1 (6 bases). V lost 1 base and J 3 bases, leaving 10 bases between the germline ends. CDR3 length equals 14 residues. From germline, CDR1 is SGHNT and CDR2 YYREEE (reference sequence). The CDR3 coding sequence is TGTGCCAGCAGCTTGATCTCAGGGGACACTGAAGCTTTCTTT. It is translated as CASSLISGDTEAFF.

The V call is TRBV7-9, the J call TRBJ1-4; D is unclear. CDR1 is SEHNR and CDR2 is FQNEAQ in the germline V gene (reference sequence). Trimming shortened V by 4 bases and J by 8 bases, and 20 bases separated the two germline ends. This CDR3 region has 16 residues. The CDR3 DNA follows: TGTGCCAGCAGCTCGGTTTCCGGGCCCACACGGGAAAAACTGTTTTTT. It specifies CASSSVSGPTREKLFF.

CDR3 in amino acids: CASSATFTGVNQPQHF. In DNA form, the CDR3 reads TGTGCCAGCAGCGCCACCTTCACAGGGGTCAATCAGCCCCAGCATTTT. J is TRBJ1-5 and V is TRBV2, with 7 positions matching TRBD1. CDR1 is SNHLY, CDR2 FYNNEI, per germline. The CDR3 is 16 amino acids. Losses at the gene ends were 6 bases for V and 3 bases for J; bases not matched to a gene: 11.

V is TRBV27 and J is TRBJ1-5; maybe TRBD1 (5 bases). This CDR3 spans 13 amino acids. V dropped 6 bases and J dropped 6 bases, with 12 bases sitting between them. Germline assignment: CDR1 MNHEY and CDR2 SMNVEV (reference sequence). The CDR3 bases are TGTGCCAGCAGCGAAGGGAGGGGTCAGCCCCAGCATTTT. The encoded protein is CASSEGRGQPQHF.

The genes are TRBV15 and TRBJ2-1; D remains ambiguous. This CDR3 is 16 amino acids long. Looked up from germline, CDR1 is LNHNV and CDR2 is YYDKDF (reference sequence). V was trimmed by 4 bases and J by 2 bases, leaving 15 bases between them. CDR3 in amino acids: CATSTPGGTTYNEQFF. The CDR3 DNA reads TGTGCCACCAGCACTCCCGGCGGCACCACCTACAATGAGCAGTTCTTC.

This clone occurred a few times. The rearrangement links TRBV11-2 to TRBJ1-2, with D unresolved. Per germline, CDR1 SGHAT and CDR2 FQNNGV. Trimming stripped 5 bases from V and 5 bases from J, with 6 bases between. The CDR3 has 11 amino acids. CDR3 sequence reads: CASSTGYGYTF. For the CDR3, the DNA is TGTGCCAGCAGCACGGGGTATGGCTACACCTTC. The variable domain in full, with the rest retrieved from reference TRBV11-2 and TRBJ1-2, is EAGVAQSPRYKIIEKRQSVAFWCNPISGHATLYWYQQILGQGPKLLIQFQNNGVVDDSQLPKDRFSAERLKGVDSTLKIQPAKLEDSAVYLCASSTGYGYTFGSGTRLTVV.

In regard to this clone: An end of the junction differs from the germline gene, which may be a read error. J is TRBJ1-2 and V is TRBV6-5; D is uncertain. The CDR3 is 8 residues long. Germline lookup yields CDR1 MNHEY and CDR2 SVGAGI. CDR3 residues: CARPFREF. The CDR3 coding sequence is TGTGCCCGACCTTTCCGGGAATTC.

The chain recombines TRBV29-1 with TRBJ2-7, with D perhaps matching TRBD2 (5 bases). Trimming cost V 4 bases and J 5 bases, with 9 bases left between them. From germline, CDR1 is SQVTM and CDR2 ANQGSEA. The CDR3 extends over 11 amino acids. CDR3 nucleotides: TGCAGCGTTGGAGGGTTCGACGAGCAGTACTTC. It yields the protein CSVGGFDEQYF.

This clone was counted once. The CDR3 spells CAWSWWEGRGTYEQYF. CDR3 nucleotide sequence: TGTGCCTGGAGTTGGTGGGAGGGCAGGGGAACCTACGAGCAGTACTTC. The chain is built from TRBV30 and TRBJ2-7; D is possibly TRBD2 (7 bases). The CDR3 sequence is 16 residues long. Germline V gives CDR1 GTSNPN, CDR2 SVGIG (reference sequence). V dropped 2 bases and J dropped 2 bases, with 19 bases sitting between them.

The chain has TRBV4-3 and TRBJ2-3, with TRBD2 identical over 7 bases. The CDR3 covers 15 residues. Germline V CDR1 and CDR2: LGHNA, YSLEER. J gave up 7 bases and V 3 bases, and 10 bases lay outside the gene matches. The CDR3 here is CASSQDAAGRNTQYF. CDR3 in DNA: TGCGCCAGCAGCCAGGACGCAGCGGGGAGGAATACGCAGTATTTT.

This rearrangement joins TRBV18 to TRBJ2-3, with 8 bases lining up with TRBD2. The V gene's germline CDR1 is KGHSH and CDR2 LQKENI. This CDR3 has 16 residues. The V and J ends lost 3 bases and 4 bases, in that order; junction bases with no gene match: 9. The CDR3 nucleotides are TGTGCCAGCTCACCTAGCAGCGGGGGCGGCGCAGATACGCAGTATTTT. It encodes CASSPSSGGGADTQYF.

This rearrangement joins TRBV5-4 to TRBJ1-4; D gene ambiguous. This CDR3 has 15 amino acids. Per the germline V gene, CDR1 is SGHNT and CDR2 is YYREEE (reference sequence). Trimming cost V 3 bases and J 0 bases, with 9 bases left between them. CDR3 sequence reads: CASSSTSATNEKLFF. The CDR3 DNA reads as TGTGCCAGCAGCTCCACGTCCGCAACTAATGAAAAACTGTTTTTT.

The chain is built from TRBV12-5 and TRBJ2-1; TRBD1 matches 10 bases. CDR3 length: 21 amino acids. J lost 4 bases, V lost 5 bases, and 23 bases had no gene match. The germline V gene has CDR1 LGHNT and CDR2 FRNRAP. The CDR3: CASGTPGQGRSGADKYNEQFF. The CDR3 nucleotides read TGTGCTAGTGGTACCCCGGGACAGGGGCGGTCGGGGGCGGACAAGTACAATGAGCAGTTCTTC.

CDR3 residues: CASSYSQGSHQPQHF. CDR3 coding DNA: TGTGCCAGCAGTTACTCCCAGGGGTCGCATCAGCCCCAGCATTTT. The V and J genes are TRBV6-6 and TRBJ1-5; possibly TRBD1 for D (6 bases). CDR1 is MNHNY, CDR2 SVGAGI, per germline (reference sequence). This CDR3 comprises 15 residues. Trimming removed 0 bases from V and 5 bases from J, with 11 bases in between.

CDR3 region: CASSGGPGADTQYF. For the CDR3, the DNA is TGTGCCAGCAGCGGTGGCCCCGGAGCAGATACGCAGTATTTT. The genes are TRBV9 and TRBJ2-3; D gene unclear. The V end lost 3 bases, the J end lost 4 bases, and 12 bases lay between the germline ends. This CDR3 is 14 amino acids long. Germline CDR1 SGDLS, CDR2 YYNGEE. Together with reference TRBV9 and TRBJ2-3, the CDR3 gives the full variable domain: DSGVTQTPKHLITATGQRVTLRCSPRSGDLSVYWYQQSLDQGLQFLIQYYNGEERAKGNILERFSAQQFPDLHSELNLSSLELGDSALYFCASSGGPGADTQYFGPGTRLTVL.

This chain joins TRBV19 and TRBJ1-2; a weak D match, TRBD1 (5 bases). The germline CDR1 and CDR2 sequences are LNHDA and SQIVND (reference sequence). Trimming cost V 3 bases and J 6 bases, with 11 bases left between them. The CDR3 totals 13 residues. CDR3 region: CASSMRGYDGYTF. In DNA form, the CDR3 reads TGTGCCAGTAGTATGCGGGGGTACGATGGCTACACCTTC.

The gene calls are TRBV4-2 and TRBJ2-5, with 7 bases lining up with TRBD1. The J call may be faulty, since TRBJ2-7 better matches the DNA end. The CDR3 has 16 amino acids. Germline V gene data show CDR1 as LGHNA and CDR2 as YNFKEQ. The CDR3 DNA reads TGTGCCAGCAGCCAAGATCGCCGAACGACAGGGAACGAGCAGTACTTC. It is translated as CASSQDRRTTGNEQYF.

The chain has TRBV18 and TRBJ2-5; 7 bases are a match to TRBD1. The V gene end was trimmed by 1 base and the J gene end by 4 bases; junction bases not matched to a gene: 9. The length of the CDR3 is 16 residues. In germline, CDR1 is KGHSH, CDR2 LQKENI. CDR3 DNA sequence: TGTGCCAGCTCACCACTCGCAGGGGGATTAGGAGAGACCCAGTACTTC. It is translated as CASSPLAGGLGETQYF.

The chain recombines TRBV9 with TRBJ1-6, with unresolved D. The CDR3 has 16 residues. The germline CDR1 and CDR2 sequences are SGDLS and YYNGEE. The V end lost 0 bases, the J end lost 3 bases, and 10 bases lay between the germline ends. Written as DNA, the CDR3 is TGTGCCAGCAGCGTAGTTCCGAAGAGCTATAATTCACCCCTCCACTTT. Protein product: CASSVVPKSYNSPLHF.

The table lists this clone with a few counts. This sequence joins TRBV30 and TRBJ2-3, with TRBD2 matching 10 bases. The V gene end was trimmed by 5 bases and the J gene end by 8 bases; junction bases not matched to a gene: 4. The CDR3 spans 12 residues. Germline V gene data show CDR1 as GTSNPN and CDR2 as SVGIG (reference sequence). Here the CDR3 DNA reads TGTGCCTGGGGACTAGCGGTTTCTACGCAGTATTTT. This sequence encodes CAWGLAVSTQYF. The full variable domain, completed using reference TRBV30 and TRBJ2-3, is SQTIHQWPATLVQPVGSPLSLECTVEGTSNPNLYWYRQAAGRGLQLLFYSVGIGQISSEVPQNLSASRPQDRQFILSSKKLLLSDSGFYLCAWGLAVSTQYFGPGTRLTVL.

The chain is built from TRBV4-2 and TRBJ2-2; 7 bases are a match to TRBD2. Trimming took 1 base from V and 1 from J; bases not matched to a gene: 6. Germline V gives CDR1 LGHNA, CDR2 YNFKEQ. The CDR3 runs 17 residues. CDR3 amino acids: CASSQGISGGNTGELFF. CDR3 coding DNA: TGTGCCAGCAGCCAAGGAATCTCGGGGGGGAACACCGGGGAGCTGTTTTTT.